These 19 T cell receptor beta chains were all obtained from the same sample, sequenced in a study of cytomegalovirus exposure and HLA in healthy donors (TCRdb year 2017). To prepare the library, the immunoSEQ multiplex PCR assay was applied. For the multiplex PCR, a mixture combining 60 forward primers for TCR Vbeta segments and 13 reverse primers for TCR Jbeta segments was used. TCRdb carries this immuneACCESS record with in-frame sequences only. Its versions omit some clonotypes, under half of them owing to an unresolved V gene in the studies checked, with the rest unexplained. The sample's clone listing holds 45,000 to 60,000 clones. Of the sample, roughly 7.1% is held by the ten largest clones. Source material: PBMCs. These receptors came from a woman aged 40 to 49 in good health and CMV-seronegative.

This chain connects TRBV29-1 to TRBJ2-5, with TRBD2 identical over 10 bases. The CDR3 totals 14 residues. Trimming removed 6 bases from V and 5 bases from J; junction bases left unmatched: 9. Germline CDR1 and CDR2: SQVTM and ANQGSEA. The CDR3 bases are TGCAGCGTCCGAGCGGGAGGGCCAGGGGAGACCCAGTACTTC. It is translated as CSVRAGGPGETQYF.

Concerning this clone: Relative to the germline gene, one junction end is altered; a read error may explain this. The chain carries TRBV9 and TRBJ2-1; no clear D gene. The CDR3 length is 12 residues. Germline V CDR1 and CDR2: SGDLS, YYNGEE. CDR3 loop: CASRVAGVEQFF. The CDR3 coding sequence is TGTGCCAGCAGAGTAGCCGGTGTGGAGCAGTTCTTC.

The V and J genes are TRBV7-2 and TRBJ1-1; D unresolved. Looked up from germline, CDR1 is SGHTA and CDR2 is FQGNSA. V lost 5 bases and J lost 3, with 16 bases in between. The CDR3 length is 15 residues. The CDR3 region is CASSRAATADTEAFF. Written as DNA, the CDR3 is TGTGCCAGCAGCCGAGCCGCCACAGCAGACACTGAAGCTTTCTTT.

The chain carries TRBV5-1 and TRBJ2-5; 8 nucleotides line up with TRBD2. CDR1 is SGHRS, CDR2 YFSETQ, per germline. CDR3 length equals 16 residues. V trimming: 3 bases; J trimming: 5 bases; junction bases outside the gene matches: 12. The CDR3 here is CASSWGDSGEIETQYF. The CDR3 DNA follows: TGCGCCAGCAGCTGGGGGGATAGCGGGGAAATTGAGACCCAGTACTTC.

The chain couples TRBV2 to TRBJ2-3, with 7 bases identical to TRBD2. Germline assignment: CDR1 SNHLY and CDR2 FYNNEI. There are 16 residues in the CDR3. Germline trimming cut 1 base from V and 2 bases from J; bases unmatched to any gene: 6. The CDR3 here is CASSEEGGGNTDTQYF. As DNA, the CDR3 is TGTGCCAGCAGTGAAGAGGGCGGGGGAAACACAGATACGCAGTATTTT.

The J gene is TRBJ1-1, the V gene TRBV29-1; 7 bases agree with TRBD1. The length of the CDR3 is 13 residues. CDR1 is SQVTM, CDR2 ANQGSEA, per germline. J gave up 5 bases and V 5 bases, and 8 bases lay outside the gene matches. CDR3 coding DNA: TGCAGCGTTACCCAACAGGGGATGACTGAAGCTTTCTTT. Its translation: CSVTQQGMTEAFF.

The V gene is TRBV5-1, the J gene TRBJ1-1, with 7 bases aligning to TRBD1. The CDR3 consists of 16 residues. Trimming took 0 bases from V and 0 from J; bases not matched to a gene: 5. Germline CDR1 is SGHRS and CDR2 is YFSETQ. The CDR3 loop is CASSLVAGGVNTEAFF. CDR3 sequence (DNA): TGCGCCAGCAGCTTGGTGGCAGGGGGAGTGAACACTGAAGCTTTCTTT.

This rearrangement joins TRBV6-5 to TRBJ2-7; 7 nucleotides agree with TRBD1. Germline-derived CDR1 and CDR2 are MNHEY and SVGAGI. J lost 3 bases, V lost 1 base, and 6 bases had no gene match. CDR3 length: 15 amino acids. The CDR3 is CASSYYSGTVYEQYF. As DNA, the CDR3 is TGTGCCAGCAGTTACTACTCCGGGACAGTCTACGAGCAGTACTTC.

The genes are TRBV9 and TRBJ2-1, with D maybe TRBD2 (6 bases). Trimming removed 2 bases from V and 0 bases from J, with 9 bases in between. The CDR3 consists of 15 residues. CDR1 SGDLS and CDR2 YYNGEE come from the germline V gene. The CDR3 reads CASSVSGSSYNEQFF. The DNA of the CDR3 is TGTGCCAGCAGCGTTAGCGGAAGCTCCTACAATGAGCAGTTCTTC.

The V call is TRBV14, the J call TRBJ1-6; no reliable D call. Trimming cost V 0 bases and J 0 bases, with 9 bases left between them. The CDR3 totals 17 residues. Germline V gene lookup returns CDR1 SGHDN and CDR2 FVKESK. CDR3 bases: TGTGCCAGCAGCCAAGACCGCGGGAGCTCCTATAATTCACCCCTCCACTTT. This encodes CASSQDRGSSYNSPLHF.

The chain links TRBV28 to TRBJ1-4; no definite D call. The CDR3 covers 14 residues. The V and J ends lost 7 bases and 5 bases respectively, with 14 bases between them. CDR1 and CDR2 (germline): MDHEN, SYDVKM. This chain's CDR3 is CASTYPGSNEKLFF. The CDR3 nucleotides read TGTGCCAGCACTTATCCGGGGAGCAATGAAAAACTGTTTTTT.

The chain uses TRBV28 and TRBJ2-7; D call uncertain. In germline, CDR1 is MDHEN, CDR2 SYDVKM. Trimming stripped 4 bases from V and 2 bases from J, with 6 bases between. The CDR3 runs to 12 residues. The CDR3 nucleotides are TGTGCCAGCAGTTCAAGCGCCTACGAGCAGTACTTC. This gives the protein CASSSSAYEQYF.

The chain recombines TRBV27 with TRBJ1-4, with 10 bases aligning to TRBD1. V lost 5 bases to trimming and J lost 10 bases; unmatched junction nucleotides: 22. In germline, CDR1 is MNHEY, CDR2 SMNVEV (reference sequence). The CDR3 totals 19 residues. CDR3 sequence: CASSLRQGAESVAVGKLFF. The CDR3 DNA sequence: TGTGCCAGCAGTCTCCGACAGGGGGCCGAGTCAGTGGCTGTTGGAAAACTGTTTTTT.

This chain joins TRBV27 and TRBJ2-7, with D perhaps matching TRBD2 (7 bases). Per the germline V gene, CDR1 is MNHEY and CDR2 is SMNVEV (reference sequence). V lost 8 bases, J lost 4 bases, and 21 bases lay in between. The CDR3 covers 15 residues. CDR3 loop: CASFRGGAPIYEQYF. In DNA, the CDR3 is TGTGCCAGCTTTAGGGGGGGAGCACCTATTTACGAGCAGTACTTC.

The chain recombines TRBV7-6 with TRBJ2-4; D gene uncertain. Germline loops: CDR1 SGHVS, CDR2 FNYEAQ. This CDR3 has 16 residues. The germline V and J ends were trimmed by 5 bases and 0 bases, with 14 bases remaining between them. The CDR3 coding sequence is TGTGCCAGCAGCCTACTACCAGCCGGAGCCAAAAACATTCAGTACTTC. It is translated as CASSLLPAGAKNIQYF.

The CDR3 nucleotides are TGCAGCGTTGATAACCCTAGCGGGGGCACCTACAATGAGCAGTTCTTC. It yields the protein CSVDNPSGGTYNEQFF. The chain combines TRBV29-1 with TRBJ2-1; 10 bases align to TRBD2. The CDR3 is 16 residues long. With V trimmed by 3 bases and J by 2 bases, 7 bases remained unmatched. CDR1 SQVTM and CDR2 ANQGSEA come from the germline V gene.

The CDR3 loop reads CASSYSDRVREQYF. The CDR3 coding sequence is TGTGCCAGCAGTTACTCTGACAGGGTGCGGGAGCAGTACTTC. This chain joins TRBV6-5 and TRBJ2-7; 7 nucleotides align to TRBD1. CDR1 is MNHEY, CDR2 SVGAGI, per germline. The CDR3 spans 14 residues. Trimming removed 0 bases from V and 7 bases from J; junction bases left unmatched: 6.

The chain couples TRBV2 to TRBJ1-4; TRBD1 aligns across 8 bases. Germline-derived CDR1 and CDR2 are SNHLY and FYNNEI. Trimming cost V 2 bases and J 8 bases; bases outside gene matches: 7. The CDR3 is made up of 15 amino acids. Here the CDR3 DNA reads TGTGCCAGCAGTGAAACCCAGGGGGCGGAAGAAAAACTGTTTTTT. This translates into CASSETQGAEEKLFF. The whole variable domain, filled in from reference TRBV2 and TRBJ1-4, reads EPEVTQTPSHQVTQMGQEVILRCVPISNHLYFYWYRQILGQKVEFLVSFYNNEISEKSEIFDDQFSVERPDGSNFTLKIRSTKLEDSAMYFCASSETQGAEEKLFFGSGTQLSVL.

The chain carries TRBV6-5 and TRBJ2-2, with D maybe TRBD1 (5 bases). The germline CDR1 and CDR2 sequences are MNHEY and SVGAGI. Trimming cost V 5 bases and J 6 bases, with 16 bases left between them. This CDR3 has 15 residues. The CDR3 region has the DNA TGTGCCAGCAGTAGGGGCCTTACGCCCCCCGGGGAGCTGTTTTTT. Protein: CASSRGLTPPGELFF.